The subject of this entry is one T cell receptor beta chain. Its antigen is currently unknown. This sample stems from a study of cytomegalovirus exposure and HLA in healthy donors. On the study more broadly: Some 91 million unique TCRs from HLA-typed donors were held in an early release of data. Study-level findings and limits: Donors were assumed by presence/absence analyses to have roughly uniform sequencing depth. Cytomegalovirus-associated TCR beta chains were listed, numbering some 150.

PCR amplification relied on 60 Vbeta primers (plus 13 Jbeta primers). Profiling relied on immunoSEQ multiplex PCR, and the TCRdb table lists in-frame clones only, not all of them. The listing contains about 75,000 clones. The CDR3 is made up of 14 amino acids. The germline V gene has CDR1 KGHSH and CDR2 LQKENI. Trimming cost V 3 bases and J 5 bases; bases outside gene matches: 3. Sequenced material: PBMCs. This chain connects TRBV18 to TRBJ1-5, with 8 nucleotides matching TRBD1. The TCR sequence derives from a man aged 35 to 55 in good health and CMV-seronegative. Written as DNA, the CDR3 is TGTGCCAGCTCACCGGACAGGGTCGATCAGCCCCAGCATTTT. Protein: CASSPDRVDQPQHF.